Detailed here is one TCR beta chain. CDR3 length: 13 amino acids. Germline CDR1 and CDR2: SGHNT and YYREEE (reference sequence). Trimming stripped 1 base from V and 7 bases from J, with 9 bases between. This sample was taken from a study of ipilimumab plus nivolumab after autologous stem cell transplantation. Profiled with immunoSEQ multiplex PCR; TCRdb holds only in-frame clones, not every one. The table shows more than 20,000 clones, with over 70% occurring only once. Here the sequenced sample was PBMCs, taken in a trial of ipilimumab plus nivolumab as post-transplant consolidation. The TCR comes from a male donor with diffuse large B-cell lymphoma. The chain recombines TRBV5-4 with TRBJ2-4; tentatively, D is TRBD1 (5 bases). The CDR3 protein is CASSLFKGNIQYF. The CDR3 coding sequence is TGTGCCAGCAGCTTGTTCAAGGGGAACATTCAGTACTTC.